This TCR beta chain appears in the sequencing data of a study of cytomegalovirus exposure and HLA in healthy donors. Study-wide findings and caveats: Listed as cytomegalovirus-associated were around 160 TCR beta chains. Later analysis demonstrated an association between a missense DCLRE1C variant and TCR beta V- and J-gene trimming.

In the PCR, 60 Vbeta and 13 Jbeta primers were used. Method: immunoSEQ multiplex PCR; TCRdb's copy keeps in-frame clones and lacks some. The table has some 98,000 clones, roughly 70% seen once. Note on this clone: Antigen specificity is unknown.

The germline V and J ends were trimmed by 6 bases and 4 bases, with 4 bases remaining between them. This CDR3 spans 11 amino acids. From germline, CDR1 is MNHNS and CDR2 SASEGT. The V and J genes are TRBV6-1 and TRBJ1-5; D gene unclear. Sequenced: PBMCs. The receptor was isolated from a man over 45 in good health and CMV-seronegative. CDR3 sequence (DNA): TGTGCCAGCAGCCTAAATCAGCCCCAGCATTTT. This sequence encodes CASSLNQPQHF.